These T cell receptor beta chains were read from a single sample in a study of blood T cell repertoires in COVID-19. TCRdb's copy holds only in-frame clones and misses some; the assay was immunoSEQ multiplex PCR. Among 150,000 to 200,000 clones listed, about 86% were seen once. The specimen was peripheral blood. Receptors originate from a man aged 18 to 29 with acute or convalescent COVID-19. Each CDR3 is given with its conserved first and last residue. The D gene is left open where the match is weak. The size entry is marked missing in some rows and otherwise reads once, few, many or a size class.

NA | TRBJ1-6 | NA | TRBV6-1 | CASSEDRQLNNSPLHF | TGTGCCAGCAGTGAAGATCGACAGCTAAATAATTCACCCCTCCACTTT
TRBD2 | TRBJ2-5 | few | TRBV6-5 | CASSSRTSGVQETQYF | TGTGCCAGCAGTTCACGGACTAGCGGGGTACAAGAGACCCAGTACTTC
NA | TRBJ2-5 | NA | TRBV3-1/TRBV3-2 | CASSHPNPGGRGTQYF | TGTGCCAGCAGCCATCCCAATCCCGGGGGGCGGGGGACCCAGTACTTC
NA | TRBJ1-1 | NA | TRBV30 | CAWSVTGEAFF | TGTGCCTGGAGTGTAACCGGGGAAGCTTTCTTT
NA | TRBJ1-6 | NA | TRBV27 | CASTNQGRNSPLHF | TGTGCCAGCACAAACCAGGGGCGTAATTCACCCCTCCACTTT
NA | TRBJ1-2 | once | TRBV10-2 | CASTRGPVYGYTF | TGCGCCAGCACTCGAGGTCCGGTCTATGGCTACACCTTC
TRBD1 | TRBJ1-4 | once | TRBV10-2 | CAYWDRANEKLFF | TGCGCCTACTGGGACAGGGCGAATGAAAAACTGTTTTTT
TRBD1 | TRBJ2-2 | NA | TRBV4-1 | CASSQDRWDRAVGELFF | TGCGCCAGCAGCCAAGATCGATGGGACAGGGCTGTCGGGGAGCTGTTTTTT
TRBD1 | TRBJ1-2 | NA | TRBV2 | CAGEVGQGLYGYTF | TGTGCCGGGGAGGTGGGACAGGGATTGTACGGCTACACCTTC
NA | TRBJ1-3 | NA | TRBV28 | CASSLGARGGSGNTIYF | TGTGCCAGCAGTTTAGGGGCCAGGGGTGGGTCCGGAAACACCATATATTTT
NA | TRBJ2-7 | NA | TRBV7-2 | CASSSRTGTTYEQYF | TGTGCCAGCAGCTCAAGGACGGGGACAACCTACGAGCAGTACTTC
NA | TRBJ1-5 | NA | TRBV19 | CASSRVYRSNQPQHF | TGTGCCAGTAGCCGAGTATATCGTAGCAATCAGCCCCAGCATTTT
NA | TRBJ1-6 | NA | TRBV9 | CASGQGDSSNALHF | TGTGCCAGCGGCCAAGGGGACTCGAGTAACGCCCTCCACTTT
NA | TRBJ1-1 | NA | TRBV27 | CASSSGMYTEAFF | TGTGCCAGCAGTTCAGGAATGTACACTGAAGCTTTCTTT
TRBD1 | TRBJ2-3 | NA | TRBV18 | CASSPGDRDTDTQYF | TGTGCCAGCTCACCAGGGGACAGGGACACAGATACGCAGTATTTT
NA | TRBJ2-1 | few | TRBV30 | CARDLNNEQFF | TGTGCCCGGGATCTCAACAATGAGCAGTTCTTC
TRBD1 | TRBJ2-1 | NA | TRBV11-1 | CASGSGQPLSYNEQFF | TGTGCCAGCGGGTCGGGACAGCCTTTATCCTACAATGAGCAGTTCTTC
NA | TRBJ1-3 | NA | TRBV6-5 | CASGLDRHSGNTIYF | TGTGCCAGCGGCCTAGACAGACACTCTGGAAACACCATATATTTT
NA | TRBJ1-1 | NA | TRBV11-2 | CASSLLTGTEAFF | TGTGCCAGCAGCTTGCTTACGGGCACTGAAGCTTTCTTT
NA | TRBJ1-4 | NA | TRBV21-1 | CASSKNTPGGDEKLFF | TGTGCCAGCAGCAAAAACACCCCAGGGGGCGATGAAAAACTGTTTTTT
NA | TRBJ1-6 | NA | TRBV5-4 | CASSGANPNSPLHF | TGTGCCAGCAGCGGGGCAAATCCTAATTCACCCCTCCACTTT
NA | TRBJ2-3 | NA | TRBV19 | CASSILGGSTDTQYF | TGTGCCAGTAGTATTCTAGGAGGAAGCACAGATACGCAGTATTTT
NA | TRBJ1-1 | NA | TRBV28 | CASSLLQAYNTEAFF | TGTGCCAGCAGTTTATTACAGGCCTATAACACTGAAGCTTTCTTT
TRBD1 | TRBJ1-1 | NA | TRBV6-5 | CASSWTGLNTEAFF | TGTGCCAGCAGTTGGACAGGGTTGAACACTGAAGCTTTCTTT
NA | TRBJ1-1 | NA | TRBV29-1 | CSGRSGNTEAFF | TGCAGCGGGAGATCGGGGAACACTGAAGCTTTCTTT
NA | TRBJ2-7 | once | TRBV30 | CAWSVRGPYEQYF | TGTGCCTGGAGTGTTCGGGGTCCCTACGAGCAGTACTTC
NA | TRBJ1-6 | NA | TRBV27 | CASSLGAGAGSPLHF | TGTGCCAGCAGTTTAGGGGCGGGGGCGGGTTCACCCCTCCACTTT
TRBD2 | TRBJ2-3 | NA | TRBV6-4 | CASSDSAGGSTDTQYF | TGTGCCAGCAGTGACTCGGCGGGGGGAAGCACAGATACGCAGTATTTT
TRBD1 | TRBJ2-5 | NA | TRBV5-4 | CASSQTGGETQYF | TGTGCCAGCAGCCAGACAGGGGGGGAGACCCAGTACTTC
NA | TRBJ2-4 | NA | TRBV2 | CASTPGQFKISDIQYF | TGTGCCAGCACTCCTGGACAGTTTAAGATTAGTGACATTCAGTACTTC
NA | TRBJ1-2 | NA | TRBV19 | CASSVGQQGYGYTF | TGTGCCAGTAGTGTCGGACAGCAGGGTTATGGCTACACCTTC
NA | TRBJ1-2 | NA | TRBV25-1 | CASSELGQNYGYTF | TGTGCCAGCAGTGAATTGGGCCAAAACTATGGCTACACCTTC
NA | TRBJ1-1 | NA | TRBV18 | CASSPPRGNTEAFF | TGTGCCAGCTCACCACCCCGCGGGAACACTGAAGCTTTCTTT
TRBD1 | TRBJ1-1 | NA | TRBV19 | CASSEQGLNTEAFF | TGTGCCAGTAGTGAACAGGGGCTGAACACTGAAGCTTTCTTT
TRBD1 | TRBJ1-5 | NA | TRBV7-8 | CASSAYRGPRSNQPQHF | TGTGCCAGCAGCGCATACAGGGGGCCGAGGAGCAATCAGCCCCAGCATTTT
NA | TRBJ2-5 | NA | TRBV29-1 | CSVEDPFPAAGLETQYF | TGCAGCGTTGAAGATCCATTTCCAGCGGCCGGACTGGAGACCCAGTACTTC
TRBD1 | TRBJ1-4 | NA | TRBV6-1 | CASSDTGGAFEKLFF | TGTGCCAGCAGTGACACAGGGGGCGCTTTCGAAAAACTGTTTTTT
TRBD2 | TRBJ2-3 | NA | TRBV3-1/TRBV3-2 | CASSSGTSRTDTQYF | TGTGCCAGCAGTTCCGGGACTAGCAGAACAGATACGCAGTATTTT
TRBD1 | TRBJ2-3 | NA | TRBV7-9 | CASSLGQGKDTQYF | TGTGCCAGCAGCTTAGGACAGGGGAAAGATACGCAGTATTTT
NA | TRBJ2-2 | NA | TRBV10-2 | CASTRSLTGELFF | TGCGCCAGCACACGGTCTCTGACCGGGGAGCTGTTTTTT
NA | TRBJ1-2 | NA | TRBV5-1 | CASSLSGPVEGYTF | TGCGCCAGCAGCTTGTCCGGCCCGGTGGAGGGCTACACCTTC
NA | TRBJ1-2 | NA | TRBV21-1 | CASSKEQGGLNYGYTF | TGTGCCAGCAGCAAAGAGCAGGGGGGTCTTAACTATGGCTACACCTTC
NA | TRBJ1-1 | NA | TRBV7-9 | CASSLLGGAFF | TGTGCCAGCAGCTTATTGGGGGGAGCTTTCTTT
TRBD1 | TRBJ1-1 | NA | TRBV6-2/TRBV6-3 | CASSFVGQGAGTEAFF | TGTGCCAGCAGTTTCGTGGGACAGGGGGCGGGCACTGAAGCTTTCTTT
NA | TRBJ1-3 | NA | TRBV25-1 | CASSLGASGNTIYF | TGTGCCAGCAGTCTGGGAGCCTCTGGAAACACCATATATTTT